The entry that follows covers one T cell receptor (beta chain) sequence. Its antigen is unknown. Qualities for individual bases were not recorded, and no much larger clone is one base off. The trial excluded patients who had a history of autoimmune disease or were on systemic immunosuppression. In every dose cohort, peripheral blood was drawn for TCR sequencing at baseline, cycle 4 day 1, and cycle 7 day 1. The samples were drawn from a first-in-human, open-label, multicenter phase I dose-escalation trial of ivuxolimab. Adults with locally advanced or metastatic melanoma, renal cell carcinoma, hepatocellular carcinoma or head and neck squamous cell carcinoma were enrolled in the trial. Before TCR sequencing, CD4+ and CD8+ T cells were separately sorted from peripheral blood. This sample is part of a study of OX40 agonist ivuxolimab in advanced cancers. About the investigation overall: Ivuxolimab, which targeted the costimulatory receptor OX40 (CD134), was an agonistic, fully human IgG2 monoclonal antibody. Intravenous ivuxolimab was administered to patients every 2 weeks at six dose levels: 0.01, 0.1, 0.3, 1.5, 3 and 10 mg/kg. Of the roughly 51 dose-escalation patients, hepatocellular carcinoma was present in around 19, melanoma in approximately 15, renal cell carcinoma in 9 and head and neck cancer in 9. In the dose-escalation cohort, approximately 83% of patients were male, and the mean age was roughly 56 years with a range of about 20 to 80. Prior anti-PD-1, anti-PD-L1 or anti-CTLA-4 therapy was permitted, and checkpoint inhibitors had been received by about 37% of dose-escalation patients. Partial responses occurred in three dose-escalation patients, of whom one had hepatocellular carcinoma and two had cutaneous melanoma. The purpose of peripheral TCRbeta sequencing was to test whether ivuxolimab changed TCR sequence diversity and led to clonal T-cell expansion. The paper reports the monotherapy dose-escalation portion (N of about 50 patients) of the phase I ivuxolimab trial. On the study overall, not on this receptor specifically: Clonal expansion of both CD4+ and CD8+ blood T cells was observed from baseline to week 6 at doses 0.1 to 3.0 mg/kg. Partial responders in the 0.1-3.0 mg/kg groups had among the lowest normalized peripheral clonal expansion, especially among CD8+ T cells. The antigen specificity of the peripheral T cells that underwent clonal expansion was not determined. After ivuxolimab, expanded clones were on average more numerous among CD8+ T cells than among CD4+ T cells. Low levels of normalized T-cell clonal expansion were also seen in some patients who did not respond.

The germline V gene encodes CDR1 SGHRS and CDR2 YFSETQ. V sheds 2 bases and J sheds 1 base, leaving 7 bases between their ends. Taken from cysteine to phenylalanine, the CDR3 has 13 residues. The only DNA kept is the CDR3, 39 bases in frame from the first base. To sequence the TCRbeta CDR3 region, genomic DNA was isolated from the sorted cells. TCRbeta CDR3 regions were sequenced using the immunoSEQ Assay. TCRdb carries this immuneACCESS record with in-frame sequences only. Its versions omit some clonotypes, under half of them owing to an unresolved V gene in the studies checked, with the rest unexplained. This sample has 20,000 to 30,000 clones in its table, and about 80% of those were observed once. Approximately 12% of the sample lies in the top ten.

The sequence was obtained from an adult with an advanced solid tumor such as melanoma, head and neck, liver or kidney cancer. The chain is made from TRBV5-1 and TRBJ2-7; confidence is insufficient to name the D gene. The source material was CD4+ or CD8+ T cells sorted from blood, sampled in a trial of the OX40 agonist ivuxolimab. Here the CDR3 is given as CASSFGISYEQYF. In nucleotide form, the sequence is TGCGCCAGCAGCTTTGGGATTTCCTACGAGCAGTACTTC. Where the CDR3 stops, the reference TRBV5-1 and TRBJ2-7 genes take over; the full variable domain is KAGVTQTPRYLIKTRGQQVTLSCSPISGHRSVSWYQQTPGQGLQFLFEYFSETQRNKGNFPGRFSGRQFSNSRSEMNVSTLELGDSALYLCASSFGISYEQYFGPGTRLTVT.